Listed here are 20 T cell receptor beta chains from one sample, sequenced in a study of OX40 agonist ivuxolimab in advanced cancers. Only in-frame clones appear in the TCRdb table, and some are missing; sequencing was by immunoSEQ multiplex PCR. The sample consists of 22,000 or so clones, around 80% of them appearing once. Source: CD4+ or CD8+ T cells sorted from blood, taken in a trial of the OX40 agonist ivuxolimab. The receptors here all came from an adult with an advanced solid tumor such as melanoma, head and neck, liver or kidney cancer.

This chain links TRBV4-1 with TRBJ2-7, with D tentatively TRBD1 (5 bases). V was pared by 5 bases and J by 7 bases, with 15 bases between. This CDR3 has 13 amino acids. Germline V gene data show CDR1 as MGHRA and CDR2 as YSYEKL. CDR3 amino acids: CASSLDSLGEQYF. The DNA of the CDR3 is TGCGCCAGCAGCTTAGACAGTTTGGGTGAGCAGTACTTC.

The genes are TRBV6-5 and TRBJ1-1, with 9 positions matching TRBD1. CDR3 size: 14 residues. Unmatched junction bases numbered 5, after V lost 2 bases and J lost 7 bases. Germline V gene lookup returns CDR1 MNHEY and CDR2 SVGAGI. The CDR3 nucleotides are TGTGCCAGCAGTTACACCGGGACAGGGCGTGAAGCTTTCTTT. Translated: CASSYTGTGREAFF.

The chain joins TRBV30 to TRBJ1-1, with D unclear. The germline V gene has CDR1 GTSNPN and CDR2 SVGIG (reference sequence). V lost 3 bases to trimming and J lost 7 bases, with 15 bases between them. There are 13 residues in the CDR3. DNA for the CDR3: TGTGCCTGGAGCCTTTCAGCGTCCTATGAAGCTTTCTTT. Its protein is CAWSLSASYEAFF.

This chain links TRBV11-2 with TRBJ1-1, with D maybe TRBD1 (5 bases). There are 12 residues in the CDR3. The V gene's germline CDR1 is SGHAT and CDR2 FQNNGV. The V end was cut by 5 bases, the J end by 4 bases, with 8 bases between. The CDR3 sequence is CASSHGGTEAFF. The CDR3 DNA reads TGTGCCAGCAGCCACGGGGGCACTGAAGCTTTCTTT.

The chain is built from TRBV4-1 and TRBJ1-1; unclear D gene. CDR1 MGHRA and CDR2 YSYEKL come from the germline V gene. The V end lost 1 base, the J end lost 4 bases, and 10 bases lay between the germline ends. The CDR3 sequence is 14 residues long. DNA for the CDR3: TGCGCCAGCAGCCAAGTAGTCAGCGGCACTGAAGCTTTCTTT. Translation: CASSQVVSGTEAFF.

This clone was detected ten times or more. The chain carries TRBV28 and TRBJ2-6; D possibly corresponds to TRBD1 (6 bases). The CDR3 runs 18 residues. V was clipped by 4 bases and J by 0 bases, with 16 bases between them. Germline CDR1 is MDHEN and CDR2 is SYDVKM. The CDR3 DNA follows: TGTGCCAGCAGTTCCCCCCAGGGGCCCAACTCTGGGGCCAACGTCCTGACTTTC. Amino acids: CASSSPQGPNSGANVLTF.

V and J are TRBV4-1 and TRBJ2-1, with 13 bases that match TRBD2. The CDR3 runs 17 residues. V lost 2 bases, J lost 5 bases, and 6 bases stayed unmatched. Germline V gene data show CDR1 as MGHRA and CDR2 as YSYEKL. CDR3 region: CASSQPGLAGLHNEQFF. Written as DNA, the CDR3 is TGCGCCAGCAGCCAACCGGGACTAGCGGGACTCCACAATGAGCAGTTCTTC.

V and J are TRBV4-1 and TRBJ2-5; 8 nucleotides line up with TRBD2. V was clipped by 3 bases and J by 3 bases; unmatched bases: 6. This CDR3 spans 15 amino acids. Per germline, CDR1 MGHRA and CDR2 YSYEKL. The CDR3 loop reads CASSQDPGLEETQYF. In DNA form, the CDR3 reads TGCGCCAGCAGCCAGGACCCGGGACTAGAAGAGACCCAGTACTTC.

V gene TRBV5-4 combines with J gene TRBJ2-3, with TRBD2 matching over 7 bases. CDR3 size: 14 residues. Losses at the gene ends were 1 base for V and 5 bases for J; bases not matched to a gene: 4. Looked up from germline, CDR1 is SGHNT and CDR2 is YYREEE (reference sequence). Here the CDR3 reads CASSLKSGEDTQYF. The CDR3 DNA sequence: TGTGCCAGCAGCTTGAAGAGCGGGGAAGATACGCAGTATTTT.

The CDR3 nucleotides are TGTGCCAGCAGTTATCTAGCGGGACTGGGGAATGAGCAGTTCTTC. Translated, it gives CASSYLAGLGNEQFF. The chain joins TRBV7-8 to TRBJ2-1; 9 positions match TRBD2. The CDR3 has 15 residues. In germline, CDR1 is SGHVS, CDR2 FQNEAQ. Trimming at V came to 6 bases and at J to 7 bases, leaving 10 bases not matched to a gene.

This clone was recorded a few times. The chain is built from TRBV27 and TRBJ2-5; D call uncertain. The ends were cut back, 0 bases at V and 1 base at J, with 6 bases in the middle. Germline V lookup: CDR1 MNHEY, CDR2 SMNVEV (reference sequence). This CDR3 contains 14 residues. The CDR3 sequence: CASSLSAIQETQYF. The CDR3 DNA reads as TGTGCCAGCAGTTTATCGGCGATCCAAGAGACCCAGTACTTC.

For the CDR3, the DNA is TGTGCCAGCAGGTCGGGGGGGTACAACTATGGCTACACCTTC. Translation gives CASRSGGYNYGYTF. The chain employs TRBV27 and TRBJ1-2; weak D call: TRBD1 (5 bases). V was shortened by 6 bases and J by 2 bases, with 13 bases between the two germline ends. CDR1 is MNHEY, CDR2 SMNVEV, per germline (reference sequence). CDR3 size: 14 residues.

This chain uses TRBV10-3 with TRBJ2-2, with D perhaps given as TRBD1 or TRBD2 (7 bases each). Germline assignment: CDR1 ENHRY and CDR2 SYGVKD. The CDR3 runs to 17 residues. V was clipped by 6 bases and J by 0 bases, with 17 bases between them. The CDR3 nucleotides are TGTGCCATCAGCGTAACGACAGGGACTACGAACACCGGGGAGCTGTTTTTT. It encodes CAISVTTGTTNTGELFF.

This clone turned up a few times. The chain uses TRBV19 and TRBJ1-5, with 7 bases fitting TRBD1. The CDR3 is 14 amino acids. The junction had 7 bases not matched to a gene; V was cut back by 9 bases and J by 2 bases. Looked up from germline, CDR1 is LNHDA and CDR2 is SQIVND (reference sequence). CDR3 sequence: CASQGGLGNQPQHF. In DNA, the CDR3 is TGTGCCAGCCAGGGGGGATTGGGCAATCAGCCCCAGCATTTT.

J is TRBJ2-1 and V is TRBV27; 9 nucleotides agree with TRBD2. The V gene end was trimmed by 4 bases and the J gene end by 9 bases; junction bases not matched to a gene: 10. The CDR3 sequence is 15 residues long. The germline CDR1 and CDR2 sequences are MNHEY and SMNVEV (reference sequence). This CDR3 reads CASSYGAGGLFEQFF. For the CDR3, the DNA is TGTGCCAGCAGTTACGGAGCGGGAGGTTTATTTGAGCAGTTCTTC.

The rearrangement uses TRBV5-1 and TRBJ1-1; D perhaps matches TRBD1 (6 bases). The germline CDR1 and CDR2 sequences are SGHRS and YFSETQ. V lost 0 bases and J lost 7, with 16 bases in between. The CDR3 length is 15 residues. Here the CDR3 DNA reads TGCGCCAGCAGCTTGGCCGGGATAACAGGGAGTGAAGCTTTCTTT. This encodes CASSLAGITGSEAFF.

This clone is deemed medium-sized (0.01 to 0.1%). The chain carries TRBV7-3 and TRBJ2-2, with a possible D match to TRBD1 (6 bases). Looked up from germline, CDR1 is SGHTA and CDR2 is FQGTGA. Trimming took off 5 bases at V and 3 bases at J, with 19 bases between the two ends. The CDR3 totals 17 residues. CDR3 DNA: TGTGCCAGCAGCCCCCAGGGGAAAGGGGGAGACACCGGGGAGCTGTTTTTT. Translated: CASSPQGKGGDTGELFF.

The rearrangement joins TRBV28 to TRBJ2-2; no clear D. Trimming cost V 5 bases and J 7 bases, with 8 bases left between them. Germline CDR1 and CDR2: MDHEN and SYDVKM. The CDR3 is 12 residues long. DNA of the CDR3: TGTGCCAGCAGTGTCAGAATCGGGGAGCTGTTTTTT. Its protein is CASSVRIGELFF.

This chain links TRBV19 with TRBJ1-2; 9 nucleotides line up with TRBD1. This CDR3 region has 17 residues. Germline V gene data show CDR1 as LNHDA and CDR2 as SQIVND (reference sequence). Trimming removed 3 bases from V and 4 bases from J; junction bases left unmatched: 12. As DNA, the CDR3 is TGTGCCAGTAGTATCGGTCCCGGACAGGGGAATCTCTATGGCTACACCTTC. It encodes CASSIGPGQGNLYGYTF.

This chain joins TRBV20-1 and TRBJ2-5; no reliable D call. The length of the CDR3 is 9 residues. The germline V gene has CDR1 DFQATT and CDR2 SNEGSKA (reference sequence). This CDR3 reads CRWGETQYF. CDR3 sequence (DNA): TGCAGGTGGGGAGAGACCCAGTACTTC.